The 27 T cell receptor beta chains below come from one sample, sequenced in a study of blood T cell repertoires in COVID-19. Produced via immunoSEQ multiplex PCR; TCRdb's table is partial and in-frame only. Of fewer than 70,000 clones in the sample, approximately 88% are singletons; the top ten hold about 2.3%. The sample was peripheral blood. The source of these receptors is a human donor in a cohort sampled during active COVID-19.

This clone was seen just once. J is TRBJ2-4 and V is TRBV28; D may be TRBD1 (6 bases). The CDR3 contains 18 residues. Germline V gene data show CDR1 as MDHEN and CDR2 as SYDVKM. Trimming pared 4 bases from V and 3 bases from J, leaving 22 bases between. The CDR3 sequence: CASSSARSVRGIKNIQYF. CDR3 DNA sequence: TGTGCCAGCAGTTCGGCCCGCTCGGTGAGGGGGATCAAAAACATTCAGTACTTC. Full variable domain (remainder filled in from reference TRBV28 and TRBJ2-4): DVKVTQSSRYLVKRTGEKVFLECVQDMDHENMFWYRQDPGLGLRLIYFSYDVKMKEKGDIPEGYSVSREKKERFSLILESASTNQTSMYLCASSSARSVRGIKNIQYFGAGTRLSVL.

This clone has only one observation. V usage is TRBV6-5 and J usage is TRBJ2-2, with D perhaps matching TRBD1 (6 bases). Germline CDR1 and CDR2: MNHEY and SVGAGI. Trimming stripped 6 bases from V and 4 bases from J, with 15 bases between. The length of the CDR3 is 15 residues. The CDR3 DNA reads TGTGCCAGCAGCGCCCCCTTAGGGGGCACCGGGGAGCTGTTTTTT. Translation gives CASSAPLGGTGELFF.

As concerns this clone: Sequence at one end of the junction differs from germline and may be a read error. This sequence joins TRBV19 and TRBJ2-7; TRBD2 might be the D (5 bases). The germline gives CDR1 LNHDA, CDR2 SQIVND (reference sequence). This CDR3 contains 13 residues. In nucleotides, the CDR3 is TGTGCCAGTAGTACGGGAATAGCGCCGGAGCGGTACTTC. This encodes CASSTGIAPERYF.

The rearrangement uses TRBV19 and TRBJ1-2, with a weak D call TRBD1 (6 bases). The CDR3 spans 16 residues. Trimming took off 5 bases at V and 2 bases at J, with 18 bases between the two ends. The germline gives CDR1 LNHDA, CDR2 SQIVND (reference sequence). CDR3 sequence reads: CASSSSTGILNYGYTF. The CDR3 coding sequence is TGTGCCAGTAGTTCCTCAACAGGGATTCTGAACTATGGCTACACCTTC.

This clone occurred once. This rearrangement joins TRBV28 to TRBJ2-1, with TRBD2 as a possible D gene (6 bases). The CDR3 loop spans 13 amino acids. Germline V CDR1 and CDR2: MDHEN, SYDVKM. Trimming cost V 6 bases and J 6 bases, with 12 bases left between them. In DNA form, the CDR3 reads TGTGCCAGCAGCCGCCGGGAGCTCAATGAGCAGTTCTTC. Translated, it gives CASSRRELNEQFF.

The chain carries TRBV5-6 and TRBJ1-1; 11 bases line up with TRBD1. The CDR3 length is 14 residues. Germline values: CDR1 SGHDT, CDR2 YYEEEE. With 3 bases clipped from V and 4 bases from J, the junction kept 2 bases outside the gene matches. CDR3 nucleotides: TGTGCCAGCAGCTCGGGACAGGGGGGCACTGAAGCTTTCTTT. This encodes CASSSGQGGTEAFF.

The chain joins TRBV6-2 or TRBV6-3 to TRBJ1-1, with a tentative D call TRBD1 (5 bases). Trimming stripped 6 bases from V and 3 bases from J, with 14 bases between. Germline V gene data show CDR1 as MNHEY and CDR2 as SVGEGT. This CDR3 comprises 14 residues. CDR3 sequence (DNA): TGTGCCAGCAGCCCGCGGGGGGAGTACACTGAAGCTTTCTTT. Protein: CASSPRGEYTEAFF.

The CDR3 here is CASSQGGTTGGRYQPQHF. The CDR3 nucleotides read TGCGCCAGCAGCCAAGGGGGTACGACAGGGGGCAGGTATCAGCCCCAGCATTTT. The gene calls are TRBV4-1 and TRBJ1-5; 10 bases align to TRBD1. Per germline, CDR1 MGHRA and CDR2 YSYEKL. The CDR3 runs to 18 residues. Trimming removed 1 base from V and 5 bases from J; junction bases left unmatched: 11.

The CDR3 DNA reads TGCGCCAGCAGCCAAGGGGCAGCCCCTGTCGGGGAGCTGTTTTTT. Its translation: CASSQGAAPVGELFF. The V gene is TRBV4-1, the J gene TRBJ2-2; D uncertain. V was trimmed by 1 base and J by 7 bases, leaving 13 bases between them. CDR3 length equals 15 residues. CDR1 is MGHRA, CDR2 YSYEKL, per germline.

This clone has just a few counts. This CDR3 reads CAWGRRGGDPNQPQHF. CDR3 DNA sequence: TGTGCCTGGGGCAGGCGAGGCGGGGATCCCAATCAGCCCCAGCATTTT. The V and J genes are TRBV30 and TRBJ1-5; D ambiguous. CDR1 and CDR2 (germline): GTSNPN, SVGIG (reference sequence). The CDR3 spans 16 residues. V gave up 5 bases and J gave up 3 bases, with 20 bases separating them. Full variable domain (missing parts from reference TRBV30 and TRBJ1-5): SQTIHQWPATLVQPVGSPLSLECTVEGTSNPNLYWYRQAAGRGLQLLFYSVGIGQISSEVPQNLSASRPQDRQFILSSKKLLLSDSGFYLCAWGRRGGDPNQPQHFGDGTRLSIL.

The CDR3 sequence: CASSPGLGGEKLFF. In DNA, the CDR3 is TGTGCCAGCAGTCCCGGCCTGGGAGGGGAAAAACTGTTTTTT. The rearrangement joins TRBV28 to TRBJ1-4; D not certain. V lost 5 bases and J lost 8, with 15 bases in between. CDR3 length: 14 residues. The germline CDR1 and CDR2 sequences are MDHEN and SYDVKM.

The chain joins TRBV5-1 to TRBJ2-3; 9 bases align to TRBD2. Germline CDR1 reads SGHRS; CDR2 reads YFSETQ. J was trimmed by 5 bases and V by 3 bases; bases with no gene match: 7. The CDR3 consists of 15 residues. CDR3 in amino acids: CASSSVAGVVDTQYF. The DNA of the CDR3 is TGCGCCAGCAGCTCCGTAGCGGGAGTTGTAGATACGCAGTATTTT.

The gene calls are TRBV27 and TRBJ2-7, with 8 bases aligning to TRBD1. The CDR3 has 13 amino acids. Trimming took 6 bases from V and 3 from J; bases not matched to a gene: 4. Germline lookup yields CDR1 MNHEY and CDR2 SMNVEV (reference sequence). This CDR3 is CASRGGTGYEQYF. CDR3 sequence (DNA): TGTGCCAGCAGAGGAGGGACAGGCTACGAGCAGTACTTC.

The chain employs TRBV5-4 and TRBJ1-4; no reliable D call. Looked up from germline, CDR1 is SGHNT and CDR2 is YYREEE (reference sequence). V was pared by 1 base and J by 3 bases, with 13 bases between. CDR3 length: 16 amino acids. The CDR3 reads CASSLSAQNPNEKLFF. CDR3 in DNA: TGTGCCAGCAGCTTGAGCGCGCAGAACCCTAATGAAAAACTGTTTTTT.

The rearrangement links TRBV28 to TRBJ1-1; TRBD1 matches at 7 bases. This CDR3 region has 15 residues. Germline values: CDR1 MDHEN, CDR2 SYDVKM. V gave up 1 base and J gave up 2 bases; unmatched junction bases: 4. DNA of the CDR3: TGTGCCAGCAGTTTATACAGGGGTGCTAACACTGAAGCTTTCTTT. It is translated as CASSLYRGANTEAFF.

This clone has just a few counts. The CDR3 bases are TGTGCCAGCATAGAGGGGGCCATCTACAATGAGCAGTTCTTC. The encoded protein is CASIEGAIYNEQFF. The rearrangement links TRBV6-5 to TRBJ2-1, with 7 bases that match TRBD1. The CDR3 runs 14 residues. V lost 7 bases and J lost 3; bases outside the gene matches: 6. Germline assignment: CDR1 MNHEY and CDR2 SVGAGI.

The chain recombines TRBV14 with TRBJ2-7; TRBD1 agrees at 7 bases. V lost 2 bases to trimming and J lost 5 bases; unmatched junction nucleotides: 9. Germline V CDR1 and CDR2: SGHDN, FVKESK. The CDR3 contains 15 residues. The CDR3 here is CASSQFEGAIHEQYF. The CDR3 DNA sequence: TGTGCCAGCAGCCAATTCGAGGGGGCCATCCACGAGCAGTACTTC.

The V call is TRBV27, the J call TRBJ2-7, with 11 bases aligning to TRBD1. Looked up from germline, CDR1 is MNHEY and CDR2 is SMNVEV (reference sequence). V shed 3 bases and J 2 bases; nucleotides not matched to a gene: 3. The CDR3 contains 15 residues. The CDR3 loop is CASSFGTGGTYEQYF. The DNA of the CDR3 is TGTGCCAGCAGTTTCGGGACAGGGGGTACCTACGAGCAGTACTTC.

The chain combines TRBV2 with TRBJ2-1; 8 bases line up with TRBD1. V was clipped by 4 bases and J by 3 bases; unmatched bases: 8. This CDR3 spans 16 amino acids. Germline lookup yields CDR1 SNHLY and CDR2 FYNNEI. The CDR3 DNA reads as TGTGCCAGCAGTGTCGGCGACAGGGGCCTCTACAATGAGCAGTTCTTC. It codes for CASSVGDRGLYNEQFF.

The chain carries TRBV27 and TRBJ2-2; D gene uncertain. This CDR3 contains 12 residues. Trimming took 4 bases from V and 7 from J, leaving 7 bases between them. The germline CDR1 and CDR2 sequences are MNHEY and SMNVEV (reference sequence). The CDR3 DNA reads TGTGCCAGCAGTTCTAATATCGGGGAGCTGTTTTTT. Translated, it gives CASSSNIGELFF.

The table lists this clone with a count of one. The chain couples TRBV7-9 to TRBJ1-2; D remains unclear. Germline lookup yields CDR1 SEHNR and CDR2 FQNEAQ (reference sequence). The CDR3 covers 12 residues. Trimming removed 3 bases from V and 5 bases from J, with 7 bases in between. Written as DNA, the CDR3 is TGTGCCAGCAGCTTCCCCGGGTATGGCTACACCTTC. Translating it yields CASSFPGYGYTF.

This chain connects TRBV29-1 to TRBJ2-7, with D tentatively TRBD2 (5 bases). Trimming removed 6 bases at V and 3 bases at J, with 12 bases between. The CDR3 loop spans 12 amino acids. Germline V gene lookup returns CDR1 SQVTM and CDR2 ANQGSEA. For the CDR3, the DNA is TGCAGCGTCGAGTCGGGAAGCTACGAGCAGTACTTC. The encoded protein is CSVESGSYEQYF.

The V and J genes are TRBV10-3 and TRBJ1-1, with 11 nucleotides matching TRBD1. This CDR3 comprises 19 residues. The ends lost 0 bases at V and 7 bases at J; junction bases unmatched: 16. CDR1 is ENHRY, CDR2 SYGVKD, per germline. The CDR3 sequence: CAISESTNLRGTGGLEAFF. The CDR3 nucleotides are TGTGCCATCAGTGAGTCGACAAACCTACGGGGGACAGGGGGTCTTGAAGCTTTCTTT.

V is TRBV5-1 and J is TRBJ2-2; possibly TRBD1 for D (7 bases). V shed 0 bases and J shed 7 bases, with 13 bases lying between them. In germline, CDR1 is SGHRS, CDR2 YFSETQ. The CDR3 extends over 15 amino acids. This CDR3 reads CASSLGQGGIGELFF. In DNA, the CDR3 is TGCGCCAGCAGCTTGGGACAGGGAGGCATCGGGGAGCTGTTTTTT. The entire variable domain, with the rest obtained from reference TRBV5-1 and TRBJ2-2, is as follows: KAGVTQTPRYLIKTRGQQVTLSCSPISGHRSVSWYQQTPGQGLQFLFEYFSETQRNKGNFPGRFSGRQFSNSRSEMNVSTLELGDSALYLCASSLGQGGIGELFFGEGSRLTVL.

This chain connects TRBV10-1 to TRBJ2-5, with D possibly being TRBD2 (6 bases). Trimming removed 2 bases at V and 5 bases at J, with 9 bases between. Germline CDR1 and CDR2: WNHNN and SYGVQD (reference sequence). CDR3 length equals 13 residues. The CDR3 is CASSEGGSETQYF. DNA of the CDR3: TGCGCCAGCAGTGAGGGAGGGAGTGAGACCCAGTACTTC.

The chain has TRBV30 and TRBJ2-1, with 11 bases that match TRBD2. Germline lookup yields CDR1 GTSNPN and CDR2 SVGIG (reference sequence). V dropped 3 bases and J dropped 10; count of bases not matched to a gene: 5. This CDR3 comprises 13 residues. Here the CDR3 reads CAWSGLAGNEQFF. CDR3 coding DNA: TGTGCCTGGAGCGGACTAGCGGGCAACGAGCAGTTCTTC.

This sequence joins TRBV27 and TRBJ2-7; D perhaps matches TRBD1 (6 bases). Germline assignment: CDR1 MNHEY and CDR2 SMNVEV (reference sequence). V gave up 3 bases and J gave up 7 bases, with 16 bases separating them. This CDR3 contains 14 residues. The CDR3: CASSFSDRSLEQYF. CDR3 bases: TGTGCCAGCAGTTTCTCCGACAGGTCCTTAGAGCAGTACTTC.